This TCR beta chain comes out of a study of Ad26.COV2.S vaccination and SARS-CoV-2 variants. Described treatment: about 20 received Ad26.COV2.S at low or high dose, single or two shots; roughly five received placebo; per-sample allocation not given. On day 63 after the first injection, vaccine and placebo recipients gave samples. Trimming shortened V by 5 bases and J by 3 bases, and 20 bases separated the two germline ends. The germline gives CDR1 SGHRS, CDR2 YFSETQ. This CDR3 spans 16 amino acids. The repertoire was sequenced with immunoSEQ multiplex PCR; TCRdb's copy has only in-frame clones and lacks some. Here the sample spans some 390,000 clones, 75% to 90% being singletons.

The starting material was peripheral blood, obtained in a trial of Ad26.COV2.S vaccine versus placebo. This sequence originates from a person aged 18-65 years who received the Ad26.COV2.S COVID-19 vaccine or a placebo. The chain employs TRBV5-1 and TRBJ1-1, with a weak D call TRBD1 (5 bases). The CDR3, as DNA: TGCGCCAGCAGGGGGCGTGGGTTGGGTCTGGACACTGAAGCTTTCTTT. Translation: CASRGRGLGLDTEAFF.